These 7 T cell receptor beta chains came from one sample sequenced in a study of immune evolution from preneoplasia to lung adenocarcinoma. TCRdb's table, derived via immunoSEQ multiplex PCR, lists solely in-frame clones and lacks some. The table has about 5,700 clones, over 75% seen once; the top ten hold approximately 15%. Input material: FFPE adjacent normal lung tissue. The source of these receptors is a person in their 70s with lung adenocarcinoma.

The chain joins TRBV5-1 to TRBJ2-7; 9 nucleotides line up with TRBD2. Trimming removed 3 bases from V and 3 bases from J; junction bases left unmatched: 16. Germline CDR1 is SGHRS and CDR2 is YFSETQ. The CDR3 has 18 residues. CDR3 nucleotide sequence: TGCGCCAGCAGCTCCTCCTTTCCATCGACTAGCGGCCGCTACGAGCAGTACTTC. Its translation: CASSSSFPSTSGRYEQYF.

This clone has a single count. The chain carries TRBV30 and TRBJ2-7; 7 nucleotides line up with TRBD1. In germline, CDR1 is GTSNPN, CDR2 SVGIG (reference sequence). The V segment lost 4 bases and the J segment 12 bases; nucleotides outside the gene matches: 18. This CDR3 has 14 residues. The CDR3, as DNA: TGTGCCTGGAATTTCAGGGCAGGGGGTCGCAACCGGTACTTC. It encodes CAWNFRAGGRNRYF. Full variable domain (missing parts from reference TRBV30 and TRBJ2-7): SQTIHQWPATLVQPVGSPLSLECTVEGTSNPNLYWYRQAAGRGLQLLFYSVGIGQISSEVPQNLSASRPQDRQFILSSKKLLLSDSGFYLCAWNFRAGGRNRYFGPGTRLTVT.

This clone was seen only a few times. The chain employs TRBV5-8 and TRBJ1-5, with 9 bases fitting TRBD1. J gave up 5 bases and V 3 bases, and 6 bases lay outside the gene matches. CDR1 is SGHTS and CDR2 is YDEGEE in the germline V gene. The CDR3 loop spans 15 amino acids. The CDR3 DNA sequence: TGTGCCAGCAGCTCCGGGACAGGGACATATCAGCCCCAGCATTTT. Translated, it gives CASSSGTGTYQPQHF.

The CDR3 loop reads CASRLAGETYEQYF. CDR3 DNA sequence: TGTGCCAGCAGATTAGCGGGAGAGACCTACGAGCAGTACTTC. The rearrangement links TRBV28 to TRBJ2-7, with 9 bases that match TRBD2. CDR1 MDHEN and CDR2 SYDVKM come from the germline V gene. The junction had 5 bases not matched to a gene; V was cut back by 6 bases and J by 2 bases. The CDR3 spans 14 residues. The full variable domain, with the rest looked up from reference TRBV28 and TRBJ2-7, is DVKVTQSSRYLVKRTGEKVFLECVQDMDHENMFWYRQDPGLGLRLIYFSYDVKMKEKGDIPEGYSVSREKKERFSLILESASTNQTSMYLCASRLAGETYEQYFGPGTRLTVT.

The DNA of the CDR3 is TGTGCCAGCAGTGAAAGAAGGGGGGGCTCCTACGAGCAGTACTTC. As protein: CASSERRGGSYEQYF. The rearrangement links TRBV2 to TRBJ2-7; tentatively, D is TRBD2 (7 bases). This CDR3 has 15 amino acids. The ends were cut back, 2 bases at V and 0 bases at J, with 11 bases in the middle. CDR1 SNHLY and CDR2 FYNNEI come from the germline V gene.

The genes are TRBV9 and TRBJ2-7; 7 positions agree with TRBD2. Unmatched junction bases numbered 4, after V lost 0 bases and J lost 4 bases. The CDR3 has 14 residues. Germline-derived CDR1 and CDR2 are SGDLS and YYNGEE. The CDR3 protein is CASSVGGGQYEQYF. The CDR3 DNA reads TGTGCCAGCAGCGTAGGCGGGGGTCAATACGAGCAGTACTTC.

The chain links TRBV28 to TRBJ1-1, with no clear D. The length of the CDR3 is 13 residues. Trimming pared 1 base from V and 1 base from J, leaving 4 bases between. Per germline, CDR1 MDHEN and CDR2 SYDVKM. The CDR3 protein is CASSLLGNTEAFF. CDR3 bases: TGTGCCAGCAGTTTATTAGGGAACACTGAAGCTTTCTTT.